The sequence of this T cell receptor (beta chain) was determined in a study of blood T cells in healthy people across ages. The sample holds one count of this clonotype. Its specificity is unknown. Isolation yielded PBMCs, at least 7 million per sample, in every case. Together with a sample-barcoded 5' primer, a J-beta primer mix was included in a second PCR lasting about 6 to 12 cycles. There were at least 3 million CDR3-containing paired-end reads obtained from each sample. TCRdb re-called the 5' RACE reads with MiXCR, one entry per CDR3 protein. There are some 1.8 million distinct CDR3 sequences in the sample; more than 35% occur only once, and more than 20% lies in the top ten. Study-level findings and limits: A roughly linear age-dependent decrease characterized TCR beta diversity per million T cells.

Trimming removed 4 bases from V and 5 bases from J; junction bases left unmatched: 9. The CDR3 contains 16 residues. CDR1 is SGHVS and CDR2 is FQNEAQ in the germline V gene. V usage is TRBV7-8 and J usage is TRBJ2-3; 10 bases line up with TRBD1. The sequencing input was blood. The TCR originated in a human donor in good health. The chain's CDR3 is CASSWHRDRGKDTQYF. For the CDR3, the DNA is TGTGCCAGCAGCTGGCACCGGGACAGGGGAAAAGATACGCAGTATTTT.